The rows below give T cell receptor beta chains drawn from one sample of a study of blood T cell repertoires in COVID-19. Using immunoSEQ multiplex PCR, the repertoire was profiled, and TCRdb retains in-frame clones only, with some absent. This sample carries 430,000 or so clones, roughly 90% of them seen once, and the ten largest clones take approximately 1.8%. The source material was PBMCs or T cells enriched from blood (not recorded which). The receptor set was obtained from a middle-aged woman who had recovered from COVID-19. CDR3s include the opening cysteine and the closing phenylalanine or tryptophan. A D gene is named only where the DNA matches it firmly.

v_gene,j_gene,d_gene,CDR3aa
TRBV7-8,TRBJ2-2,TRBD2,CASSSREGNTGELFF
TRBV5-5,TRBJ2-1,-,CASLWTEGSSYNEQFF
TRBV6-2/TRBV6-3,TRBJ2-3,TRBD2,CASSYSRLAGDGTDTQYF
TRBV3-1/TRBV3-2,TRBJ2-7,-,CASSQAPDSTYEQYF
TRBV4-1,TRBJ1-5,-,CASSVTESQPQHF
TRBV30,TRBJ1-2,TRBD1,CAWSVQGQGYGYTF
TRBV6-5,TRBJ1-4,-,CAAKQGTYEKLFF
TRBV6-6,TRBJ2-5,TRBD2,CASTGASGSGETQYF
TRBV11-2,TRBJ2-7,TRBD1,CASSVRPGQIYEQYF
TRBV7-9,TRBJ1-1,-,CASSPSTANTEAFF
TRBV5-4,TRBJ2-7,TRBD1,CASSVRDRGTYEQYF
TRBV6-2/TRBV6-3,TRBJ2-5,TRBD1,CASSYSRTGETLGQETQYF
TRBV3-1/TRBV3-2,TRBJ1-2,TRBD1,CASSRGTGDGYTF
TRBV6-2/TRBV6-3,TRBJ2-3,-,CASSRHSQGYWADTQYF
TRBV10-1,TRBJ1-2,TRBD1,CASSPGQGYGYTF
TRBV19,TRBJ1-1,-,CASSTLTGVAFF
TRBV2,TRBJ1-5,-,CASSEEGGTGRNQPQHF
TRBV5-5,TRBJ1-4,-,CASIQGTNEKLFF
TRBV5-1,TRBJ2-5,TRBD2,CASSLWGSMREAQKETQYF
TRBV11-2,TRBJ1-1,-,CASSWVGRMGHPRTEAFF
TRBV27,TRBJ1-4,-,CATGRVGEKLFF
TRBV30,TRBJ1-3,-,CAWRGRMSGTSGNTIYF
TRBV29-1,TRBJ1-1,-,CSVEGRVNTEAFF
TRBV9,TRBJ2-1,-,CASSQRVNYNEQFF
TRBV10-1,TRBJ1-3,-,CASSEAGSGNTIYF
TRBV5-6,TRBJ2-5,-,CASSLADYQETQYF
TRBV12-3/TRBV12-4,TRBJ2-7,-,CASSGRGSYEQYF
TRBV6-5,TRBJ2-2,-,CASRQAHTGELFF
TRBV27,TRBJ1-4,TRBD1,CASARGGSNEKLFF
TRBV3-1/TRBV3-2,TRBJ2-3,-,CASSSQRDTQYF
TRBV10-3,TRBJ1-1,-,CAISDQGGTPEAFF
TRBV28,TRBJ1-2,-,CASSPLDKRGIYTF
TRBV10-3,TRBJ2-1,TRBD2,CAIRSTGLAGSSYNEQFF
TRBV6-1,TRBJ1-6,-,CASSEAVRVRSNSPLHF
TRBV4-3,TRBJ2-4,-,CASSPQDGGNIQYF
TRBV18,TRBJ2-1,-,CASSPFGADNEQFF
TRBV11-3,TRBJ2-3,-,CASSFEGTTDTQYF
TRBV4-3,TRBJ1-1,-,CASSQEREKIF
TRBV10-2,TRBJ2-1,TRBD2,CASSESGLAGPHNEQFF
TRBV9,TRBJ2-1,TRBD1,CASSPIGQGSYNEQFF